The rows below give T cell receptor beta chains drawn from one sample of a study of shared T cell receptors in the human thymus. Method: immunoSEQ multiplex PCR; TCRdb's copy keeps in-frame clones and lacks some. The sample lists roughly 410,000 clones, 85% to 95% occurring once. Sequenced: thymocytes. These receptors were taken from a human donor. The CDR3 runs from the conserved cysteine through the conserved F or W. D genes are given only for firm matches. Part of the rows lack a size; the others show once, few, many or a class for expanded clones.

V gene	J gene	D gene	clone size	CDR3 protein	CDR3 DNA
TRBV5-1	TRBJ2-7	-	-	CASSPTGTQSSYEQYF	TGCGCCAGCAGCCCGACCGGGACGCAAAGCTCCTACGAGCAGTACTTC
TRBV30	TRBJ2-1	TRBD1	-	CARKRDRGSGNEQFF	TGTGCCCGAAAGCGCGACAGGGGATCGGGCAATGAGCAGTTCTTC
TRBV27	TRBJ1-4	TRBD1	-	CASSPRDSVIEEKLFF	TGTGCCAGCAGTCCCCGGGACAGTGTGATAGAGGAAAAACTGTTTTTT
TRBV7-6	TRBJ2-7	TRBD2	-	CASSPLAGGPYEQYF	TGTGCCAGCAGCCCACTAGCGGGAGGGCCCTACGAGCAGTACTTC
TRBV10-3	TRBJ2-5	-	-	CAISEWRGPGETQYF	TGTGCCATCAGTGAGTGGAGGGGGCCGGGGGAGACCCAGTACTTC
TRBV10-2	TRBJ2-1	-	-	CASSEVGARNEQFF	TGCGCCAGCAGTGAGGTGGGAGCCCGGAATGAGCAGTTCTTC
TRBV27	TRBJ1-1	TRBD1	-	CASSPYPGQGAFF	TGTGCCAGCAGTCCCTACCCGGGACAGGGTGCTTTCTTT
TRBV7-9	TRBJ2-1	TRBD2	-	CASSQLASGGSYNEQFF	TGTGCCAGCAGCCAATTAGCCTCGGGGGGGTCCTACAATGAGCAGTTCTTC
TRBV7-3	TRBJ2-2	-	-	CASTHGPGPWGYYTGELFF	TGTGCCAGCACACACGGACCGGGACCCTGGGGTTATTACACCGGGGAGCTGTTTTTT
TRBV15	TRBJ2-2	TRBD1	-	CATSRVWDRGRGNTGELFF	TGTGCCACCAGCAGAGTTTGGGACAGGGGGCGCGGGAACACCGGGGAGCTGTTTTTT
TRBV11-3	TRBJ2-2	-	-	CASSLDWAGELFF	TGTGCCAGCAGCTTAGATTGGGCCGGGGAGCTGTTTTTT
TRBV4-1	TRBJ2-2	TRBD1	once	CASSPRQGAGGELFF	TGCGCCAGCAGCCCTCGACAGGGGGCCGGCGGGGAGCTGTTTTTT
TRBV30	TRBJ2-7	-	-	CAWSVGPANEQYF	TGTGCCTGGAGTGTAGGACCCGCAAACGAGCAGTACTTC
TRBV6-7	TRBJ2-2	-	-	CASSSPGRANTGELFF	TGTGCCAGCAGTTCCCCCGGCCGCGCGAACACCGGGGAGCTGTTTTTT
TRBV27	TRBJ2-2	-	-	CASSLGQGRNTGELFF	TGTGCCAGCAGTTTGGGGCAGGGACGGAACACCGGGGAGCTGTTTTTT
TRBV20-1	TRBJ2-7	TRBD1	-	CSGDRGEQYF	TGCAGTGGGGACAGGGGGGAGCAGTACTTC
TRBV5-1	TRBJ2-7	-	once	CASSHARGDEQYF	TGCGCCAGCAGCCACGCGCGGGGCGACGAGCAGTACTTC
TRBV6-5	TRBJ2-1	-	-	CASSSRTPSSYNEQFF	TGTGCCAGCAGTTCTCGGACTCCCAGCTCCTACAATGAGCAGTTCTTC
TRBV15	TRBJ2-5	TRBD1	-	CATSFTLDRGQQETQYF	TGTGCCACCAGCTTCACCCTGGACAGGGGGCAACAAGAGACCCAGTACTTC
TRBV6-6	TRBJ2-5	-	-	CASSYSGGQETQYF	TGTGCCAGCAGTTACTCGGGTGGACAAGAGACCCAGTACTTC
TRBV7-2	TRBJ2-1	TRBD2	-	CASSLAALAGGREQFF	TGTGCCAGCAGCTTAGCGGCTCTAGCGGGAGGTCGTGAGCAGTTCTTC
TRBV5-1	TRBJ2-7	TRBD2	-	CASSFSGSGSSYEQYF	TGCGCCAGCAGCTTTTCAGGTAGCGGGAGTTCCTACGAGCAGTACTTC
TRBV28	TRBJ2-2	-	-	CASGRINTGELFF	TGTGCCAGTGGGCGGATTAACACCGGGGAGCTGTTTTTT
TRBV11-2	TRBJ1-2	TRBD1	-	CASSDGQGSYGYTF	TGTGCCAGCAGCGACGGACAGGGATCCTATGGCTACACCTTC
TRBV28	TRBJ2-7	TRBD1	once	CASTAPLQGANEQYF	TGTGCCAGCACCGCTCCCCTACAGGGGGCGAACGAGCAGTACTTC
TRBV2	TRBJ1-4	-	-	CASAWAPGPNATNEKLFF	TGTGCCAGCGCGTGGGCCCCCGGACCTAATGCAACTAATGAAAAACTGTTTTTT
TRBV13	TRBJ2-1	-	-	CASSLKDPSSYNEQFF	TGTGCCAGCAGCTTAAAGGACCCGAGCTCCTACAATGAGCAGTTCTTC
TRBV5-1	TRBJ1-5	-	-	CASSWLPEQQPQHF	TGCGCCAGCAGCTGGCTACCAGAACAGCAGCCCCAGCATTTT
TRBV6-5	TRBJ2-7	-	-	CASSPRQGQFYEQYF	TGTGCCAGCAGTCCACGGCAGGGCCAGTTTTACGAGCAGTACTTC
TRBV5-1	TRBJ1-2	TRBD1	-	CASSLAPGQSYTF	TGCGCCAGCAGCTTGGCCCCGGGACAGAGCTACACCTTC
TRBV7-6	TRBJ2-7	-	-	CASSLLAPYSLAREQYF	TGTGCCAGCAGCTTATTGGCCCCCTATTCACTAGCTCGCGAGCAGTACTTC
TRBV2	TRBJ2-1	-	-	CASSEVRVNEQFF	TGTGCCAGCAGTGAGGTCAGGGTCAATGAGCAGTTCTTC
TRBV4-2	TRBJ2-2	-	-	CASLSSNTGELFF	TGTGCCAGCCTTAGTTCCAACACCGGGGAGCTGTTTTTT
TRBV7-9	TRBJ2-4	-	-	CASSQNAPGAKNIQYF	TGTGCCAGCAGCCAAAACGCGCCAGGTGCCAAAAACATTCAGTACTTC
TRBV11-2	TRBJ2-2	TRBD2	-	CASSLDPPSGRVTGELFF	TGTGCCAGCAGCTTAGATCCCCCTAGCGGGAGGGTGACCGGGGAGCTGTTTTTT
TRBV6-6	TRBJ1-5	TRBD1	-	CASSVQGADQPQHF	TGTGCCAGCAGCGTACAGGGGGCGGATCAGCCCCAGCATTTT
TRBV27	TRBJ2-1	-	-	CASSLVRAYYNEQFF	TGTGCCAGCAGTTTGGTGAGGGCCTACTACAATGAGCAGTTCTTC
TRBV6-5	TRBJ2-1	TRBD1	-	CASRTGQAVGEQFF	TGTGCCAGCAGGACCGGACAGGCAGTGGGTGAGCAGTTCTTC
TRBV9	TRBJ1-1	-	-	CASSVALGDREAFF	TGTGCCAGCAGCGTAGCTTTAGGGGACCGTGAAGCTTTCTTT
TRBV2	TRBJ2-7	TRBD1	-	CASRAGTGGFYEQYF	TGTGCCAGCAGAGCCGGGACAGGGGGCTTCTACGAGCAGTACTTC
TRBV7-6	TRBJ2-5	-	-	CASSFQETQYF	TGTGCCAGCAGCTTTCAAGAGACCCAGTACTTC
TRBV14	TRBJ2-7	TRBD2	-	CASSQLGTTLREQYF	TGTGCCAGCAGCCAACTCGGGACTACCTTACGCGAGCAGTACTTC
TRBV28	TRBJ2-2	-	-	CASRKGRAGELFF	TGTGCCAGCAGAAAGGGACGGGCCGGGGAGCTGTTTTTT
TRBV9	TRBJ1-2	TRBD1	-	CASSVGDSSTFLNYGYTF	TGTGCCAGCAGCGTAGGGGACAGCAGTACTTTCCTTAACTATGGCTACACCTTC
TRBV28	TRBJ2-3	-	-	CARVGRGTDTQYF	TGTGCCAGGGTGGGGCGGGGCACAGATACGCAGTATTTT
TRBV28	TRBJ1-2	-	-	CASSFPLGGPYGYTF	TGTGCCAGCAGTTTCCCTCTAGGGGGGCCCTATGGCTACACCTTC
TRBV4-1	TRBJ2-7	-	-	CASSQGLRAEQYF	TGCGCCAGCAGCCAAGGACTCAGGGCCGAGCAGTACTTC
TRBV7-3	TRBJ2-1	-	-	CASSPMLGRAYNEQFF	TGTGCCAGCAGCCCGATGTTGGGACGTGCCTACAATGAGCAGTTCTTC
TRBV2	TRBJ2-1	TRBD1	-	CASSTTTGTAYNEQFF	TGTGCCAGCAGTACCACCACCGGGACAGCATACAATGAGCAGTTCTTC
TRBV10-1	TRBJ1-2	-	-	CASSPDSSGDYGYTF	TGCGCCAGCAGTCCAGATAGTAGCGGGGACTATGGCTACACCTTC
TRBV19	TRBJ2-6	TRBD2	-	CASRGLAGGRSGANVLTF	TGTGCCAGTAGGGGACTAGCGGGAGGGCGGTCTGGGGCCAACGTCCTGACTTTC
TRBV6-4	TRBJ1-5	TRBD1	-	CASSEQGAHSNQPQHF	TGTGCCAGCAGCGAACAGGGGGCCCATAGCAATCAGCCCCAGCATTTT
TRBV7-9	TRBJ1-2	-	-	CASSGLKRTDGYTF	TGTGCCAGCAGCGGTCTAAAACGGACGGATGGCTACACCTTC
TRBV30	TRBJ2-6	-	-	CAGSWGGPGANVLTF	TGTGCCGGGTCCTGGGGGGGGCCTGGGGCCAACGTCCTGACTTTC